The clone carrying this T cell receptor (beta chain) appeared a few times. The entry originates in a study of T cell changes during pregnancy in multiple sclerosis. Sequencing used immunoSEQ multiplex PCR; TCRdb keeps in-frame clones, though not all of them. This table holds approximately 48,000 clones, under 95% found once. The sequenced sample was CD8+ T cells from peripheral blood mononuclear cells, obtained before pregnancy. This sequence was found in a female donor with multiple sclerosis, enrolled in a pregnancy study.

CDR3 amino acids: CASSDRQYNEQFF. The CDR3 nucleotides read TGTGCCAGCAGTGACAGACAGTACAATGAGCAGTTCTTC. The V and J genes are TRBV6-4 and TRBJ2-1; D is possibly TRBD1 (5 bases). The V and J ends lost 2 bases and 4 bases respectively, with 6 bases between them. The CDR3 has 13 amino acids. In germline, CDR1 is MRHNA, CDR2 SNTAGT.